A single sample is the source of the 9 T cell receptor beta chains below, sequenced in a study of beta chain features in type 1 diabetes. These receptors are not linked to any known antigen. Findings of the study overall: For Type 1 diabetes patients, all four CD4+ subsets carried TCRB CDR3s that were moderately but significantly shorter.

Reverse transcription of all isolated RNA meant that expressed TCRB transcripts were sequenced. Libraries were prepared by immunoSEQ multiplex PCR; TCRdb keeps only in-frame clonotypes and omits some of them. Of more than 250,000 clones listed, about 15% were seen once; the top ten hold less than 0.02%. Source material: naive CD4+ T cells from blood. These receptors were obtained from a man in his late teens or twenties with type 1 diabetes.

The chain has TRBV6-5 and TRBJ2-7, with 10 bases identical to TRBD1. The J segment lost 4 bases and the V segment lost 0 bases, leaving 6 bases of the junction unmatched. The CDR3 loop spans 16 amino acids. Germline V gives CDR1 MNHEY, CDR2 SVGAGI. The CDR3 region has the DNA TGTGCCAGCAGTTACTCGGTGACAGGGGGCTCATACGAGCAGTACTTC. This translates into CASSYSVTGGSYEQYF.

Written as DNA, the CDR3 is TGCGCCAGCAGCAACCGGGACAGGGCCTACGAGCAGTACTTC. This sequence encodes CASSNRDRAYEQYF. The rearrangement joins TRBV5-1 to TRBJ2-7; TRBD1 aligns across 9 bases. The CDR3 has 14 residues. From germline, CDR1 is SGHRS and CDR2 YFSETQ. V was clipped by 4 bases and J by 2 bases; unmatched bases: 4. The full variable domain, with the rest looked up from reference TRBV5-1 and TRBJ2-7, is KAGVTQTPRYLIKTRGQQVTLSCSPISGHRSVSWYQQTPGQGLQFLFEYFSETQRNKGNFPGRFSGRQFSNSRSEMNVSTLELGDSALYLCASSNRDRAYEQYFGPGTRLTVT.

J is TRBJ2-7 and V is TRBV28; 7 bases are a match to TRBD1. This CDR3 has 14 residues. Germline lookup yields CDR1 MDHEN and CDR2 SYDVKM. The V and J ends lost 7 bases and 5 bases, in that order; junction bases with no gene match: 11. CDR3 sequence: CASTKDRASNEQYF. CDR3 nucleotides: TGTGCCAGCACAAAAGACAGGGCAAGTAACGAGCAGTACTTC. The entire variable domain, with the rest obtained from reference TRBV28 and TRBJ2-7, is as follows: DVKVTQSSRYLVKRTGEKVFLECVQDMDHENMFWYRQDPGLGLRLIYFSYDVKMKEKGDIPEGYSVSREKKERFSLILESASTNQTSMYLCASTKDRASNEQYFGPGTRLTVT.

The chain recombines TRBV7-2 with TRBJ2-5, with D unclear. This CDR3 is built from 14 residues. Germline CDR1 SGHTA, CDR2 FQGNSA. The V end lost 4 bases, the J end lost 1 base, and 10 bases lay between the germline ends. The CDR3: CASSSPEAQETQYF. The CDR3 region has the DNA TGTGCCAGCAGCTCTCCAGAGGCCCAAGAGACCCAGTACTTC.

The rearrangement links TRBV29-1 to TRBJ2-2; D ambiguous. The length of the CDR3 is 16 residues. Looked up from germline, CDR1 is SQVTM and CDR2 is ANQGSEA. Trimming stripped 4 bases from V and 3 bases from J, with 18 bases between. DNA of the CDR3: TGCAGCGTTGGCAGTCACCTTTCCACAGACACCGGGGAGCTGTTTTTT. It specifies CSVGSHLSTDTGELFF.

V is TRBV29-1 and J is TRBJ2-7; possible D gene TRBD1, 6 bases. Trimming took off 3 bases at V and 3 bases at J, with 9 bases between the two ends. Germline V gene sequence: CDR1 SQVTM, CDR2 ANQGSEA. The CDR3 consists of 12 residues. CDR3 protein: CSVEGRGYEQYF. Written as DNA, the CDR3 is TGCAGCGTTGAGGGCAGGGGCTACGAGCAGTACTTC.

This clone was counted between two and nine times. V is TRBV10-3 and J is TRBJ1-5; TRBD1 might be the D (5 bases). V lost 0 bases and J lost 4, with 7 bases in between. Germline-derived CDR1 and CDR2 are ENHRY and SYGVKD. There are 14 residues in the CDR3. CDR3 bases: TGTGCCATCAGTGAGTCGACAGCTAATCAGCCCCAGCATTTT. Translating gives CAISESTANQPQHF.

The chain carries TRBV15 and TRBJ1-4; TRBD1 aligns across 8 bases. Trimming at V came to 3 bases and at J to 3 bases, leaving 3 bases not matched to a gene. There are 15 residues in the CDR3. Germline CDR1 is LNHNV and CDR2 is YYDKDF (reference sequence). This chain's CDR3 is CATSSPTGANEKLFF. CDR3 nucleotide sequence: TGTGCCACCAGCAGCCCGACAGGGGCTAATGAAAAACTGTTTTTT.

This chain links TRBV18 with TRBJ1-6; D gene unclear. CDR3 length: 17 residues. Germline-derived CDR1 and CDR2 are KGHSH and LQKENI. V was pared by 6 bases and J by 0 bases, with 15 bases between. As DNA, the CDR3 is TGTGCCAGCTCGCCCAACAGACAAAGCTCCTATAATTCACCCCTCCACTTT. Protein: CASSPNRQSSYNSPLHF.